This TCR beta chain was found in a study of T cells in Graves' hyperthyroidism and ophthalmopathy. TCR beta CDR3 regions were amplified from RNA. Primed by the HTBI set, a first-round RT-PCR was run on the TCR CDR3. TCRdb re-called the multiplex PCR reads with MiXCR, one entry per CDR3 protein. The profile shows 550,000 to 700,000 distinct CDR3 sequences, around 42% of them singletons. The TCR was taken from an adult woman with Graves' disease, either hyperthyroidism or ophthalmopathy (not recorded which). The material sequenced was peripheral blood or thyroid tissue (not recorded which).

The CDR3 here is CAIRDSRSYEQYF. CDR3 in DNA: TGTGCCATCAGGGACAGTCGATCCTACGAGCAGTACTTC. The chain combines TRBV10-3 with TRBJ2-7; a possible D gene is TRBD1 (6 bases). The ends were cut back, 6 bases at V and 1 base at J, with 10 bases in the middle. The CDR3 spans 13 residues. Germline CDR1 and CDR2: ENHRY and SYGVKD.